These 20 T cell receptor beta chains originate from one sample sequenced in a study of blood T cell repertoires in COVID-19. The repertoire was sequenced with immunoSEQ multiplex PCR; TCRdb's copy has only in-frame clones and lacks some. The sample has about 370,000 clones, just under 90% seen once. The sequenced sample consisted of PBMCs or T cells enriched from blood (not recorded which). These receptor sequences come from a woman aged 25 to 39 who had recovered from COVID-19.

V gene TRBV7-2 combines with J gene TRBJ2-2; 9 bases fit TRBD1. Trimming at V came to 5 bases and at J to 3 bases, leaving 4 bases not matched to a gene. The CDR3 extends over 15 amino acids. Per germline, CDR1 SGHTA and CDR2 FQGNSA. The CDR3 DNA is TGTGCCAGCAGCGCACGGACAGGGGACACCGGGGAGCTGTTTTTT. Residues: CASSARTGDTGELFF. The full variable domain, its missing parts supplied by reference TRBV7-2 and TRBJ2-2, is GAGVSQSPSNKVTEKGKDVELRCDPISGHTALYWYRQSLGQGLEFLIYFQGNSAPDKSGLPSDRFSAERTGGSVSTLTIQRTQQEDSAVYLCASSARTGDTGELFFGEGSRLTVL.

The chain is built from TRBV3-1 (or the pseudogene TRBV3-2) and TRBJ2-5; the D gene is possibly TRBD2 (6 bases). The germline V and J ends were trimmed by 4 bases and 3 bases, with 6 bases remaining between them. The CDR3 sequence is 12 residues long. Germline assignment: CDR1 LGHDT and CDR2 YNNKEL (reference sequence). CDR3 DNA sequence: TGTGCCAGCAGCCTAGCGGAAGAGACCCAGTACTTC. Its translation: CASSLAEETQYF.

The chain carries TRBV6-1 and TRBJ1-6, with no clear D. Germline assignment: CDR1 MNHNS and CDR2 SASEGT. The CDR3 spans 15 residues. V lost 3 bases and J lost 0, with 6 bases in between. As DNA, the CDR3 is TGTGCCAGCAGTGAGATGAGCTCCTATAATTCACCCCTCCACTTT. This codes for CASSEMSSYNSPLHF.

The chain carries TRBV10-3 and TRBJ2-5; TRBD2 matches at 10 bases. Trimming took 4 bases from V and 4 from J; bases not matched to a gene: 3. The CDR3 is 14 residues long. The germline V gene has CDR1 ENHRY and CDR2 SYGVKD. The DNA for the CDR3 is TGTGCCATCAGTGCCACTAGCGGGATAGAGACCCAGTACTTC. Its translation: CAISATSGIETQYF.

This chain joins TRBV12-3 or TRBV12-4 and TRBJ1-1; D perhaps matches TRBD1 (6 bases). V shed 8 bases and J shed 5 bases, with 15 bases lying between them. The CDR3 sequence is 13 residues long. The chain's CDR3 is CASGGQSGTEAFF. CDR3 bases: TGTGCCAGCGGTGGACAGTCGGGGACTGAAGCTTTCTTT.

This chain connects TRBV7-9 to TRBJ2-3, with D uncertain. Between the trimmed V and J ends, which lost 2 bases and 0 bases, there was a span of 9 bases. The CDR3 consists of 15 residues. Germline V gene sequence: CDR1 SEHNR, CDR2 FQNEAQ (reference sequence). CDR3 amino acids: CASSLSRPSTDTQYF. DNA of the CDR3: TGTGCCAGCAGCTTAAGCAGGCCGAGCACAGATACGCAGTATTTT.

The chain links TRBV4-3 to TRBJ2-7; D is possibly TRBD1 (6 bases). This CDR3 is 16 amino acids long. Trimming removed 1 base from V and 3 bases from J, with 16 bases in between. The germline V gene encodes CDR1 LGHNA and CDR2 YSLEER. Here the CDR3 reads CASSQAYRQEDYEQYF. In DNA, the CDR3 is TGCGCCAGCAGCCAAGCCTACAGACAGGAGGACTACGAGCAGTACTTC.

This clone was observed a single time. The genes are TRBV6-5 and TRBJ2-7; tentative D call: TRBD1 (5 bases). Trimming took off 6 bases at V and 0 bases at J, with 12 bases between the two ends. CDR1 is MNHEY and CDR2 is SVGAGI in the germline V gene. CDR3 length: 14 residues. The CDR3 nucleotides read TGTGCCAGCAGGACAGAGGCACCCTCCTACGAGCAGTACTTC. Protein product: CASRTEAPSYEQYF.

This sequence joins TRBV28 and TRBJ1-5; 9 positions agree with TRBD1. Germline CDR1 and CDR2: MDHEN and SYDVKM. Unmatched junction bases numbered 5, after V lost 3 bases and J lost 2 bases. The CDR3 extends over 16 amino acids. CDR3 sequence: CASSLSGQGGNQPQHF. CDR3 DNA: TGTGCCAGCAGTTTGTCGGGACAGGGAGGCAATCAGCCCCAGCATTTT.

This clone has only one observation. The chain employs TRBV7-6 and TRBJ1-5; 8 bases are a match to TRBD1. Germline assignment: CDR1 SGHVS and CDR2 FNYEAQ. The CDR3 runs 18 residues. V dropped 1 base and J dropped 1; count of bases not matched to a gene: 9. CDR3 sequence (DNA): TGTGCCAGCAGCTTAGGGACAGGGTATCGTATGAGCAATCAGCCCCAGCATTTT. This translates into CASSLGTGYRMSNQPQHF.

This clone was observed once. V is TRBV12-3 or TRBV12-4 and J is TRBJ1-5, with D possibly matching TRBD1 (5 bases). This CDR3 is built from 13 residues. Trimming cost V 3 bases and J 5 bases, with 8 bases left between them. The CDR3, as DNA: TGTGCCAGCAGTTTGCGGGGGTATCAGCCCCAGCATTTT. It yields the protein CASSLRGYQPQHF.

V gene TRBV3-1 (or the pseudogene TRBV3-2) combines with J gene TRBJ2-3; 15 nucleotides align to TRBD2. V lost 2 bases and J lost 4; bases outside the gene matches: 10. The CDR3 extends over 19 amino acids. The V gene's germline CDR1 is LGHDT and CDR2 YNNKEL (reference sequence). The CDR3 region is CASSQTSGTSGGRPDTQYF. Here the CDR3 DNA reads TGTGCCAGCAGCCAAACCTCCGGGACTAGCGGGGGGCGCCCAGATACGCAGTATTTT.

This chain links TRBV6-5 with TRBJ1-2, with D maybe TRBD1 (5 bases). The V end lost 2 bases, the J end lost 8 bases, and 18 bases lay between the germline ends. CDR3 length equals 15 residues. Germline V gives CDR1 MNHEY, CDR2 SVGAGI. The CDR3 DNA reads TGTGCCAGCAGTTACCTTTCCCGCAGGGTAGGAGGCTACACCTTC. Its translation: CASSYLSRRVGGYTF.

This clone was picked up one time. CDR3 nucleotide sequence: TGTGCCAGCTCACCATGGGGCCAGGGGGCGAGTCAAGAGACCCAGTACTTC. As protein: CASSPWGQGASQETQYF. The chain couples TRBV18 to TRBJ2-5, with TRBD1 matching 8 bases. CDR1 is KGHSH and CDR2 is LQKENI in the germline V gene. With 2 bases clipped from V and 2 bases from J, the junction kept 10 bases outside the gene matches. This CDR3 region has 17 residues.

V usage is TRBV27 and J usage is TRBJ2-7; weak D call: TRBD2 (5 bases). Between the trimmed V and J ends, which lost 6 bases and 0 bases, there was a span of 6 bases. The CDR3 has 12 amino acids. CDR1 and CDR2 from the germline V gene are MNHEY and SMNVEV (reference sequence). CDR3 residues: CASSRDSYEQYF. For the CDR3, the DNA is TGTGCCAGCAGCCGGGACTCCTACGAGCAGTACTTC.

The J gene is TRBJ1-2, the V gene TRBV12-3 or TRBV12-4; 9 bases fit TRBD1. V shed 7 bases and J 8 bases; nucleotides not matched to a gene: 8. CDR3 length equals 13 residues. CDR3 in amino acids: CASTGQGLNGYTF. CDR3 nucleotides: TGTGCCAGCACCGGACAGGGGTTAAACGGCTACACCTTC.

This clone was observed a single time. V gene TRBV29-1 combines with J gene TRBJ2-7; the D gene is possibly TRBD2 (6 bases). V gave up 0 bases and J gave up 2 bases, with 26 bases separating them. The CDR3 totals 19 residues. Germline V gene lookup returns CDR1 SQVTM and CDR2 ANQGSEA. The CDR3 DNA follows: TGCAGCGTTGAAGATGGTCGTATGAGGTTAGCGGAACCGACCTACGAGCAGTACTTC. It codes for CSVEDGRMRLAEPTYEQYF.

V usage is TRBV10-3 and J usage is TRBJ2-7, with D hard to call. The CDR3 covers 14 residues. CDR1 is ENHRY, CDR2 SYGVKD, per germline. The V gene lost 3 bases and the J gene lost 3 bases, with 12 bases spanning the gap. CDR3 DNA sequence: TGTGCCATCAGTGAAGTGATCAGAAGCTACGAGCAGTACTTC. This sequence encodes CAISEVIRSYEQYF.

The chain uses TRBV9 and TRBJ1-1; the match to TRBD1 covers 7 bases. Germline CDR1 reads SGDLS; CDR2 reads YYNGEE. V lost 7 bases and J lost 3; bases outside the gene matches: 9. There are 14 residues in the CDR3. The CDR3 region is CASRRGRGDTEAFF. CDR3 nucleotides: TGTGCCAGCCGTCGGGGCAGGGGGGACACTGAAGCTTTCTTT.

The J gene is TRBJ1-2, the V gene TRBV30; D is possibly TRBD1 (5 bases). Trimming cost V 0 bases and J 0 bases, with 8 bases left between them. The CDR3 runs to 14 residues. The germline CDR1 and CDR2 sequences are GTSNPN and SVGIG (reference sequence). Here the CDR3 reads CAWSVRQTNYGYTF. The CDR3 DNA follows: TGTGCCTGGAGTGTACGACAGACTAACTATGGCTACACCTTC.